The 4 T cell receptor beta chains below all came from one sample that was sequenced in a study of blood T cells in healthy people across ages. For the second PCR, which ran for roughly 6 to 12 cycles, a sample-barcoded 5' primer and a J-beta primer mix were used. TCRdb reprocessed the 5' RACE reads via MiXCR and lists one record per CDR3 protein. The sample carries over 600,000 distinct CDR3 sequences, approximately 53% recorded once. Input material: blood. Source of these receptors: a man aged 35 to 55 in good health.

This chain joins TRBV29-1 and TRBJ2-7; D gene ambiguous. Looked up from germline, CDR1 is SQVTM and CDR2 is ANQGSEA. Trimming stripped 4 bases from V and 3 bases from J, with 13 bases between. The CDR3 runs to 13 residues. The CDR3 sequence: CSVGLPRIYEQYF. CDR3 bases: TGCAGCGTTGGGTTACCCCGAATCTACGAGCAGTACTTC.

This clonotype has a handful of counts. CDR3 protein: CASSWREGAGEQYF. Here the CDR3 DNA reads TGTGCCAGCAGTTGGCGGGAGGGTGCTGGTGAGCAGTACTTC. The V and J genes are TRBV27 and TRBJ2-7, with 9 nucleotides matching TRBD2. Germline values: CDR1 MNHEY, CDR2 SMNVEV (reference sequence). Losses at the gene ends were 4 bases for V and 7 bases for J; bases not matched to a gene: 8. This CDR3 is 14 amino acids long.

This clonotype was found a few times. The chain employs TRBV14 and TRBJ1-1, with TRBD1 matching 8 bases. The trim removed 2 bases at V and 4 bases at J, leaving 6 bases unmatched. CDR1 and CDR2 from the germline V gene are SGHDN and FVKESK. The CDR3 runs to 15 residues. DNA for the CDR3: TGTGCCAGCAGCCAAAGGGCAGGGGGCGGCACTGAAGCTTTCTTT. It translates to CASSQRAGGGTEAFF.

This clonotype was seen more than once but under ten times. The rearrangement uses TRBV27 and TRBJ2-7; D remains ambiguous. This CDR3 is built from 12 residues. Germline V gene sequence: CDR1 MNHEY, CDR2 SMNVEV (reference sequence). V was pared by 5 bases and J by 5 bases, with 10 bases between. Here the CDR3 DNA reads TGTGCCAGCAGTCCGATTGGCCACGAGCAGTACTTC. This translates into CASSPIGHEQYF.